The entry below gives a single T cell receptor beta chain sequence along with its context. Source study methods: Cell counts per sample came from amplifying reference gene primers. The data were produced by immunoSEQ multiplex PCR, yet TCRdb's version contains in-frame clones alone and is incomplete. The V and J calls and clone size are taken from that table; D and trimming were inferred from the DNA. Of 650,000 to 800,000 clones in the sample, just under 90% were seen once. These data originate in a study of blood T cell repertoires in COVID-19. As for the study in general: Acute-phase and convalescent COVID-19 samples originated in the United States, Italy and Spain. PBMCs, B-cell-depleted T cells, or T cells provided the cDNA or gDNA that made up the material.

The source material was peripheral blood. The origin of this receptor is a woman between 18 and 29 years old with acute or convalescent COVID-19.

The CDR3 DNA reads TGTGCCAGCAGCTCCGGACAGGGGAGTACAGATACGCAGTATTTT. It specifies CASSSGQGSTDTQYF. V gene TRBV7-2 combines with J gene TRBJ2-3; 9 nucleotides line up with TRBD1. Germline CDR1 SGHTA, CDR2 FQGNSA. Trimming took 4 bases from V and 3 from J; bases not matched to a gene: 5. This CDR3 is built from 15 residues.